This record covers a single TCR beta chain. This entry comes from a study of T cells after yellow fever vaccination. The V gene's germline CDR1 is ENHRY and CDR2 SYGVKD. Trimming took 8 bases from V and 1 from J; bases not matched to a gene: 5. The length of the CDR3 is 14 residues. Each CDR3 protein is one row after TCRdb ran MiXCR on the 5' RACE reads. The sample gives approximately 510,000 distinct CDR3 sequences, 21% of which show up once; about a sixth is in the top ten. This clonotype originated in a man between 18 and 29 years old who received the YFV17D yellow fever vaccine. The V gene is TRBV10-3, the J gene TRBJ2-3; 8 bases fit TRBD1. Sequencing was performed on PBMCs, taken 21 days after the first yellow fever vaccination. As DNA, the CDR3 is TGTGCCATCGCAAAGACAGGGGGCACAGATACGCAGTATTTT. Amino acid sequence: CAIAKTGGTDTQYF.